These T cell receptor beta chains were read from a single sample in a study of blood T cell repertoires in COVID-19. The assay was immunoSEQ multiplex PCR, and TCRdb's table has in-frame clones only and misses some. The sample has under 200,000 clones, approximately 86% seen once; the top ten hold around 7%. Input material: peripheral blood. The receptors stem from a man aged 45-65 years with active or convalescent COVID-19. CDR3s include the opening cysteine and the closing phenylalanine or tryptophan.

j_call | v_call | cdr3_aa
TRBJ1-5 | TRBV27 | CASSSPGQPQHF
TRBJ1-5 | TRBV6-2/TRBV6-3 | CASSNPGAVNPYNQPQHF
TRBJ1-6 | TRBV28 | CASKLNPYNSPLHF
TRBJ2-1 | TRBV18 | CASSPLRTGDNEQFF
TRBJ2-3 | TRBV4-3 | CASSQDHRGNTQYF
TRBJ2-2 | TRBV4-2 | CASSQDRGSGELFF
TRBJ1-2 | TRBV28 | CASSLTGGSYTF
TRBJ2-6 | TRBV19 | CAAEKGVGSGANVLTF
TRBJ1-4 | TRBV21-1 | CASSKPEPDRDSANEKLFF
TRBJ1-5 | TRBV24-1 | CATSPGIAGNQPQHF